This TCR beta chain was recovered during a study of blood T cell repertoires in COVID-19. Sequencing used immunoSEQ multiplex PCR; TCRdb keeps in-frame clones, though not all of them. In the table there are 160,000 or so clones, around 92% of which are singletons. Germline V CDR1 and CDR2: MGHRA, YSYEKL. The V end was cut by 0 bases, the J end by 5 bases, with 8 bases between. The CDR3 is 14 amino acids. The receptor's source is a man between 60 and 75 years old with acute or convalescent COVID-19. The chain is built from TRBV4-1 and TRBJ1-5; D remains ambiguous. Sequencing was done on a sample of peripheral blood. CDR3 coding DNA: TGCGCCAGCAGCCAAGATTCCAGTGATCAGCCCCAGCATTTT. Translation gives CASSQDSSDQPQHF.